This is a list of T cell receptor beta chains from one sample in a study of cytomegalovirus exposure and HLA in healthy donors. Sequencing was performed with immunoSEQ multiplex PCR; in TCRdb, only in-frame clones are kept and a portion is missing. The sample lists 100,000 to 120,000 clones, about three quarters occurring once. The sequenced sample consisted of PBMCs. The receptor source for this set is a woman in her 30s in good health and CMV-seronegative. The CDR3 runs from the conserved cysteine through the conserved F or W. Each record gives: V gene, D gene, clone size, J gene, CDR3 protein, CDR3 DNA. D genes are given only for firm matches. Part of the rows lack a size; the others show once, few, many or a class for expanded clones.

TRBV30	.	.	TRBJ1-4	CACGGATNEKLFF	TGTGCCTGTGGAGGGGCAACTAATGAAAAACTGTTTTTT
TRBV30	TRBD1	.	TRBJ1-2	CAWSADRTGGFYGYTF	TGTGCCTGGAGTGCCGACAGGACAGGGGGATTCTATGGCTACACCTTC
TRBV28	.	.	TRBJ1-3	CASSARGTGNTIYF	TGTGCCAGCAGCGCGAGGGGGACTGGAAACACCATATATTTT
TRBV11-2	TRBD1	.	TRBJ1-1	CASSAVTGDTEAFF	TGTGCCAGCAGCGCCGTGACAGGGGACACTGAAGCTTTCTTT
TRBV5-1	.	.	TRBJ2-7	CASSLGGQPDYEQYF	TGCGCCAGCAGCTTGGGAGGACAGCCCGACTACGAGCAGTACTTC
TRBV6-5	.	.	TRBJ2-6	CASSAQGSGANVLTF	TGTGCCAGCAGTGCCCAGGGTTCTGGGGCCAACGTCCTGACTTTC
TRBV5-4	TRBD2	once	TRBJ2-5	CASSLTSGSQETQYF	TGTGCCAGCAGCTTGACTAGCGGAAGCCAAGAGACCCAGTACTTC
TRBV9	.	.	TRBJ2-1	CASSPAYNEQFF	TGTGCCAGCAGCCCCGCCTACAATGAGCAGTTCTTC
TRBV4-3	.	.	TRBJ2-1	CASSTHVRGSSYNEQFF	TGCGCCAGCAGCACCCATGTTAGGGGTAGCTCTTACAATGAGCAGTTCTTC
TRBV7-2	TRBD1	few	TRBJ1-2	CASSLQGGGYTF	TGTGCCAGCAGTCTCCAGGGGGGAGGCTACACCTTC
TRBV5-6	.	.	TRBJ2-7	CASSFVQRSYEQYF	TGTGCCAGCAGCTTCGTCCAGCGGTCCTACGAGCAGTACTTC
TRBV7-2	.	.	TRBJ2-5	CASSLGLATETQYF	TGTGCCAGCAGCTTAGGACTGGCAACGGAGACCCAGTACTTC
TRBV30	.	few	TRBJ1-1	CAWSASFVNTEAFF	TGTGCCTGGAGTGCTTCGTTTGTAAACACTGAAGCTTTCTTT
TRBV18	.	few	TRBJ1-2	CASSLPLGGNGYTF	TGTGCCAGCTCATTGCCGCTAGGAGGTAATGGCTACACCTTC
TRBV4-1	.	.	TRBJ2-7	CASSQESNRDEQYF	TGCGCCAGCAGCCAAGAAAGCAACAGGGACGAGCAGTACTTC
TRBV10-3	TRBD1	.	TRBJ1-5	CAISEWGQGGRQPQHF	TGTGCCATCAGTGAGTGGGGACAGGGGGGCAGGCAGCCCCAGCATTTT
TRBV19	.	.	TRBJ2-5	CASTYSGMETQYF	TGTGCCAGTACTTACTCGGGAATGGAGACCCAGTACTTC
TRBV5-1	TRBD2	.	TRBJ2-5	CASSIRAGARSETQYF	TGCGCCAGCAGCATCCGAGCGGGGGCGCGTAGCGAGACCCAGTACTTC
TRBV6-5	.	few	TRBJ1-5	CASSPQGNQPQHF	TGTGCCAGCAGTCCCCAGGGGAATCAGCCCCAGCATTTT
TRBV10-2	.	.	TRBJ2-6	CASRAGGANVLTF	TGCGCCAGCAGGGCGGGTGGGGCCAACGTCCTGACTTTC
TRBV29-1	TRBD1	.	TRBJ2-7	CSAEDRATYEQYF	TGCAGCGCCGAGGACAGGGCGACCTACGAGCAGTACTTC
TRBV19	.	few	TRBJ1-2	CASSLAEYYGYTF	TGTGCCAGTAGTTTAGCCGAGTACTATGGCTACACCTTC
TRBV29-1	TRBD2	.	TRBJ2-3	CSVEGASGGTDTQYF	TGCAGCGTTGAAGGGGCTAGCGGGGGCACAGATACGCAGTATTTT
TRBV28	.	.	TRBJ1-1	CASSLAGREAFF	TGTGCCAGCAGTTTAGCTGGCAGAGAAGCTTTCTTT
TRBV30	.	once	TRBJ2-3	CAWSPSWTSTDTQYF	TGTGCCTGGAGTCCGTCCTGGACTTCCACAGATACGCAGTATTTT
TRBV18	.	.	TRBJ1-5	CASSPVGGAVSNQPQHF	TGTGCCAGCTCACCCGTCGGGGGGGCGGTTAGCAATCAGCCCCAGCATTTT
TRBV5-1	.	.	TRBJ2-2	CASRPGAGTGELFF	TGCGCCAGCAGACCCGGAGCCGGGACCGGGGAGCTGTTTTTT
TRBV7-2	.	.	TRBJ2-5	CASSLARGIETQYF	TGTGCCAGCAGCTTAGCAAGGGGAATAGAGACCCAGTACTTC
TRBV7-6	TRBD1	.	TRBJ1-5	CASSPTGGRRNQPQHF	TGTGCCAGCAGCCCGACAGGGGGCAGGCGCAATCAGCCCCAGCATTTT
TRBV11-2	.	once	TRBJ2-7	CASSLDSRSSYEQYF	TGTGCCAGCAGCTTAGATTCCCGAAGCTCCTACGAGCAGTACTTC
TRBV25-1	TRBD1	.	TRBJ2-5	CASSAGGETQYF	TGTGCCAGCAGCGCAGGGGGAGAGACCCAGTACTTC
TRBV4-1	.	.	TRBJ1-1	CASSQGVWGRRGTEAFF	TGCGCCAGCAGCCAAGGTGTCTGGGGGCGAAGGGGCACTGAAGCTTTCTTT
TRBV4-1	TRBD2	once	TRBJ2-2	CASSHRLAGLNTGELFF	TGCGCCAGCAGCCACCGACTAGCGGGACTTAACACCGGGGAGCTGTTTTTT